Following are 3 T cell receptor beta chains from one sample sequenced in a study of metastatic and nonmetastatic thyroid tumors. Treatment of any kind had been given to no patient before thyroid surgery. TCRdb called clones again from the PCR reads with MiXCR. This sample has around 31,000 clones, with roughly 30% found just once. Sequenced material: blood. The source is a female donor with papillary thyroid cancer or a benign thyroid nodule (not recorded which). Some clones in this sample may be carry-over from other donors' samples.

This clone was seen repeatedly, ten times or more. This chain connects TRBV5-1 to TRBJ1-4; D may be TRBD1 (5 bases). V was shortened by 4 bases and J by 2 bases, with 9 bases between the two germline ends. CDR1 SGHRS and CDR2 YFSETQ come from the germline V gene. This CDR3 is built from 14 residues. This CDR3 reads CASSRDGTNEKLFF. CDR3 DNA: TGCGCCAGCAGCCGGGACGGTACTAATGAAAAACTGTTTTTT. The variable domain in full, with the rest retrieved from reference TRBV5-1 and TRBJ1-4, is KAGVTQTPRYLIKTRGQQVTLSCSPISGHRSVSWYQQTPGQGLQFLFEYFSETQRNKGNFPGRFSGRQFSNSRSEMNVSTLELGDSALYLCASSRDGTNEKLFFGSGTQLSVL.

CDR3 sequence reads: CAWGGQGNSPLHF. Written as DNA, the CDR3 is TGTGCCTGGGGGGGACAGGGGAATTCACCCCTCCACTTT. The rearrangement uses TRBV30 and TRBJ1-6; 10 bases match TRBD1. Per germline, CDR1 GTSNPN and CDR2 SVGIG (reference sequence). The CDR3 covers 13 residues. J gave up 7 bases and V 5 bases, and 2 bases lay outside the gene matches. The full variable domain, with the rest looked up from reference TRBV30 and TRBJ1-6, is SQTIHQWPATLVQPVGSPLSLECTVEGTSNPNLYWYRQAAGRGLQLLFYSVGIGQISSEVPQNLSASRPQDRQFILSSKKLLLSDSGFYLCAWGGQGNSPLHFGNGTRLTVT.

The CDR3, as DNA: TGTGCCAGCACCCGAAGGGGGGTAGGGGTTAGCGAAACCTACAATGAGCAGTTCTTC. This sequence encodes CASTRRGVGVSETYNEQFF. J is TRBJ2-1 and V is TRBV6-2 or TRBV6-3, with D perhaps being TRBD1 or TRBD2 (6 bases each). The CDR3 length is 19 residues. Germline values: CDR1 MNHEY, CDR2 SVGEGT. Trimming pared 7 bases from V and 2 bases from J, leaving 27 bases between.